A single T cell receptor (beta chain) is shown here with its context. The antigen remains undetermined. Diagnosis rested on symptoms, serum thyroxine and TRAb, thyroid ultrasound, and orbital computed tomography. Amplification of TCR beta CDR3 regions was performed using RNA transcripts as template. During a first-round RT-PCR of the TCR CDR3, the HTBI primer set was used. TCRdb reprocessed the multiplex PCR reads via MiXCR and lists one record per CDR3 protein. The sample lists about 570,000 distinct CDR3 sequences; 40% to 55% were seen once. The data were taken from a study of T cells in Graves' hyperthyroidism and ophthalmopathy. General study points: Within blood appeared most thyroid clonotypes that had expanded above 0.001. With a median lead of roughly 6.2 months before onset, the model predicted ophthalmopathy. A model using 13 V-J features told ophthalmopathy apart from stable hyperthyroidism.

Trimming shortened V by 3 bases and J by 5 bases, and 11 bases separated the two germline ends. CDR3 size: 14 residues. CDR1 MNHEY and CDR2 SVGAGI come from the germline V gene. Sequencing was performed on peripheral blood or thyroid tissue (not recorded which). The V gene is TRBV6-5, the J gene TRBJ1-5; D possibly corresponds to TRBD1 (5 bases). This clonotype was obtained from an adult woman with Graves' disease, either hyperthyroidism or ophthalmopathy (not recorded which). CDR3 in DNA: TGTGCCAGCAGTTATGCAGGGTTGCATCAGCCCCAGCATTTT. This translates into CASSYAGLHQPQHF.